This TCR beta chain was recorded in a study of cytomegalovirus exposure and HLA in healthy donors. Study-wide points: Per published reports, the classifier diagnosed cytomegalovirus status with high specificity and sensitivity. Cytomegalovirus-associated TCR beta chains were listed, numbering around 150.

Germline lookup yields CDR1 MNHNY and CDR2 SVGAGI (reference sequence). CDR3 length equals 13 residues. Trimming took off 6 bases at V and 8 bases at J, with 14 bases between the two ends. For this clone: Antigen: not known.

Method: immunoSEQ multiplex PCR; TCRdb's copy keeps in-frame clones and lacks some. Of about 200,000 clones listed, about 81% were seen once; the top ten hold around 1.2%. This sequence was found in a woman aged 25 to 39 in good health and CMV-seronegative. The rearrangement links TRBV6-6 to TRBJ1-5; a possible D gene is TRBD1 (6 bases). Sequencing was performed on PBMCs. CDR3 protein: CASRVQGVEPQHF. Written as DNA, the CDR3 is TGTGCCAGCAGGGTACAGGGCGTGGAGCCCCAGCATTTT.